This T cell receptor (beta chain) was obtained from a study of shared clonotypes between healthy human individuals. Details on this clone: Its target is unknown.

Study-wide results and caveats: All-four-donor shared clonotypes had higher generation probabilities than non-shared clonotypes did. It was observed that around 5% of naive CD4 clonotypes were shared across a handful of donors.

It was CD45RO-negative cells, positively selected for CCR7, that made up naive CD8 cells, with terminally differentiated effector memory CD45RA+ cells excluded. The run depth of the assay was deep. Sequencing was performed with immunoSEQ multiplex PCR; in TCRdb, only in-frame clones are kept and a portion is missing. The sample includes 1.5 million to 2.5 million clones, about 95% of them seen just once. The CDR3 extends over 15 amino acids. The sample taken for sequencing was naive CD8+ T cells sorted from blood. The origin of this receptor is a man between 18 and 29 years old in good health. The chain carries TRBV21-1 and TRBJ2-7; the D call in the table, TRBD1, was not verified against the DNA. TRBV21-1 is designated a pseudogene. The CDR3 protein is CASSKVTGASYEQYF. In DNA, the CDR3 is TGTGCCAGCAGCAAAGTGACAGGGGCCTCCTACGAGCAGTACTTC.